These 31 T cell receptor beta chains were sequenced from one sample in a study of regulatory T cells in long-lasting Graves disease. The sample's time point: newly diagnosed GD, antithyroid drugs for less than 3 months. After RNA was extracted from PBMCs, the TCR library was made from it. Assembly of TCR beta libraries relied on iRepertoire HTBI primers together with Arm-PCR of CDR3 regions. In TCRdb, the multiplex PCR reads were re-called with MiXCR into one record per CDR3 protein. There are approximately 300,000 distinct CDR3 sequences in the sample; approximately 20% occur only once, and about 36% lies in the top ten. Specimen: peripheral blood mononuclear cells (PBMCs), collected at new diagnosis, from a patient treated with antithyroid drugs. The receptors originated from a female donor with Graves disease.

This clonotype was detected many times. The CDR3 DNA follows: TGTGCCAGCAGTTTCGAACTAGCGGTCCAAGAGACCCAGTACTTC. This gives the protein CASSFELAVQETQYF. The genes are TRBV12-3 or TRBV12-4 and TRBJ2-5, with 8 bases matching TRBD2. The V segment lost 3 bases and the J segment 1 base; nucleotides outside the gene matches: 4. CDR3 size: 15 residues.

This clonotype was counted a few times. The chain couples TRBV6-2 or TRBV6-3 to TRBJ1-6, with TRBD1 matching over 7 bases. V lost 5 bases, J lost 8 bases, and 9 bases stayed unmatched. The CDR3 runs 15 residues. Germline V gene sequence: CDR1 MNHEY, CDR2 SVGEGT. The CDR3 sequence: CASSDNDRVDSPLHF. The DNA for the CDR3 is TGTGCCAGCAGTGATAACGACAGGGTTGATTCACCCCTCCACTTT.

This clonotype was picked up many times. The V gene is TRBV6-1, the J gene TRBJ2-7, with TRBD1 matching over 10 bases. This CDR3 has 15 amino acids. The junction had 2 bases not matched to a gene; V was cut back by 3 bases and J by 0 bases. From germline, CDR1 is MNHNS and CDR2 SASEGT. The CDR3 bases are TGTGCCAGCAGTGAGTGGACAGGGGGCTCCTACGAGCAGTACTTC. Its translation: CASSEWTGGSYEQYF.

The chain joins TRBV3-1 to TRBJ2-5, with D perhaps given as TRBD1 or TRBD2 (5 bases each). Germline loops: CDR1 LGHDT, CDR2 YNNKEL (reference sequence). V was clipped by 3 bases and J by 4 bases, with 9 bases between them. The length of the CDR3 is 13 residues. Here the CDR3 reads CASSHGTRETQYF. The CDR3, as DNA: TGTGCCAGCAGCCATGGGACCCGAGAGACCCAGTACTTC.

This clonotype has just one count. The likely explanation is a read error, given a far larger clone one base away. The CDR3 does not end in the conserved phenylalanine or tryptophan, so this is likely a read error. The V and J genes are TRBV2 and TRBJ2-5, with 10 bases identical to TRBD2. V was clipped by 5 bases and J by 5 bases; unmatched bases: 8. The CDR3 contains 15 residues. Germline values: CDR1 SNHLY, CDR2 FYNNEI. DNA of the CDR3: TGTGCCAGCAGTTTATCGCTAGCGGGAGTCGAGACCCAGTACTCC. This encodes CASSLSLAGVETQYS.

This clonotype was seen at least ten times. CDR3 in amino acids: CASRTGTSFAEQFF. CDR3 DNA sequence: TGTGCCAGCAGGACCGGGACTAGCTTTGCTGAGCAGTTCTTC. The rearrangement links TRBV27 to TRBJ2-1, with 9 bases that match TRBD2. The CDR3 is 14 amino acids. Germline-derived CDR1 and CDR2 are MNHEY and SMNVEV (reference sequence). With V trimmed by 6 bases and J by 9 bases, 9 bases remained unmatched.

This sequence joins TRBV30 and TRBJ2-2, with 7 bases fitting TRBD2. V gave up 2 bases and J gave up 5 bases; unmatched junction bases: 5. Germline lookup yields CDR1 GTSNPN and CDR2 SVGIG (reference sequence). The CDR3 extends over 14 amino acids. The CDR3 sequence: CAWSIGGGTGELFF. The CDR3 DNA reads TGTGCCTGGAGTATCGGGGGAGGGACCGGGGAGCTGTTTTTT.

On this clonotype itself: The junction and the germline gene differ at one end; a read error may be behind it. CDR3: CAGSAQPSAILAGANVLTF. The CDR3 nucleotides read TGTGCCGGCAGCGCCCAGCCGTCAGCCATACTAGCTGGGGCCAACGTCCTGACTTTC. The chain carries TRBV9 and TRBJ2-6; tentatively, D is TRBD2 (5 bases). The CDR3 length is 19 residues. Germline assignment: CDR1 SGDLS and CDR2 YYNGEE.

A note on this clonotype: A far larger clone lies a single base away; this is likely a read error. V is TRBV12-3 or TRBV12-4 and J is TRBJ2-2; D is perhaps TRBD2 (5 bases). V dropped 7 bases and J dropped 2 bases, with 14 bases sitting between them. The CDR3 covers 15 residues. The CDR3, as DNA: TGTGCCAGCACCCTAAGCGAGGGCAACACCGGGGAGCTGTTTTTT. Protein sequence: CASTLSEGNTGELFF.

This clonotype came up many times. V and J are TRBV20-1 and TRBJ2-5; 7 bases fit TRBD1. Losses at the gene ends were 6 bases for V and 4 bases for J; bases not matched to a gene: 8. The CDR3 totals 13 residues. The germline CDR1 and CDR2 sequences are DFQATT and SNEGSKA (reference sequence). The CDR3 loop is CSAPRQGSETQYF. The DNA for the CDR3 is TGCAGTGCCCCCCGACAGGGTTCAGAGACCCAGTACTTC.

This clonotype was seen at least ten times. The chain joins TRBV11-2 to TRBJ1-4, with D perhaps matching TRBD1 (6 bases). Trimming cost V 5 bases and J 15 bases, with 19 bases left between them. CDR3 length: 13 amino acids. Germline values: CDR1 SGHAT, CDR2 FQNNGV. This chain's CDR3 is CASSNHQTGHVFF. The CDR3 DNA reads as TGTGCCAGCAGCAACCATCAGACGGGACACGTGTTTTTT.

This clonotype was recorded many times. The rearrangement links TRBV5-5 to TRBJ2-2; D ambiguous. Germline values: CDR1 SGHKS, CDR2 YYEKEE (reference sequence). V shed 1 base and J shed 0 bases, with 10 bases lying between them. This CDR3 is 16 amino acids long. The CDR3 region has the DNA TGTGCCAGCAGCTTGATTACCCCCTCGAACACCGGGGAGCTGTTTTTT. Its protein product is CASSLITPSNTGELFF.

In this sample, this clonotype turned up many times. This chain connects TRBV2 to TRBJ2-3, with D possibly being TRBD2 (7 bases). Trimming left V 11 bases short and J 2 bases short, with 20 bases between. CDR1 SNHLY and CDR2 FYNNEI come from the germline V gene. This CDR3 region has 15 residues. DNA for the CDR3: TGTGCCGGAAAAGGGGGGACTATTGACACAGATACGCAGTATTTT. Amino acid sequence: CAGKGGTIDTDTQYF.

This clonotype came up many times. The J gene is TRBJ2-6, the V gene TRBV11-2; D gene ambiguous. CDR3 length: 14 amino acids. Trimming cost V 3 bases and J 4 bases, with 7 bases left between them. The germline CDR1 and CDR2 sequences are SGHAT and FQNNGV. CDR3 loop: CASSFGSGANVLTF. CDR3 DNA: TGTGCCAGCAGCTTCGGATCAGGGGCCAACGTCCTGACTTTC.

This clonotype occurred many times. The gene calls are TRBV2 and TRBJ2-3; 10 bases align to TRBD2. This CDR3 contains 16 residues. V shed 6 bases and J 2 bases; nucleotides not matched to a gene: 8. Germline-derived CDR1 and CDR2 are SNHLY and FYNNEI. The DNA of the CDR3 is TGTGCCAGCAGCGGCGCGGGACTAGCGCACACAGATACGCAGTATTTT. Protein sequence: CASSGAGLAHTDTQYF.

The chain recombines TRBV5-6 with TRBJ2-1; the match to TRBD2 covers 12 bases. The CDR3 is made up of 17 amino acids. J lost 4 bases, V lost 5 bases, and 10 bases had no gene match. CDR1 and CDR2 (germline): SGHDT, YYEEEE. The CDR3 protein is CASRTDTGTSGYNEQFF. The CDR3 DNA follows: TGTGCCAGCAGAACGGATACCGGGACTAGCGGGTACAATGAGCAGTTCTTC.

At least ten counts were recorded for this clonotype. The CDR3 DNA sequence: TGTGCCAGTACTGAGGGTATCGGACTAGCGGGGGGCGAGCAGTACTTC. Translated: CASTEGIGLAGGEQYF. This chain links TRBV19 with TRBJ2-7; 14 bases are a match to TRBD2. CDR3 length: 16 amino acids. Germline trimming cut 7 bases from V and 6 bases from J; bases unmatched to any gene: 11. Germline V CDR1 and CDR2: LNHDA, SQIVND (reference sequence).

In this sample, this clonotype turned up many times. The chain links TRBV30 to TRBJ1-2; a weak D match, TRBD1 (5 bases). Trimming cost V 3 bases and J 3 bases, with 11 bases left between them. Germline V gene sequence: CDR1 GTSNPN, CDR2 SVGIG (reference sequence). CDR3 length: 13 residues. The CDR3 sequence is CAWRVGTYYGYTF. CDR3 DNA sequence: TGTGCCTGGAGGGTCGGGACCTACTATGGCTACACCTTC.

The chain combines TRBV6-1 with TRBJ1-1; D is ambiguous. Trimming shortened V by 4 bases and J by 8 bases, and 11 bases separated the two germline ends. CDR3 size: 12 residues. The germline V gene has CDR1 MNHNS and CDR2 SASEGT. The CDR3 region is CASSANPGEAFF. CDR3 bases: TGTGCCAGCAGTGCCAATCCTGGGGAAGCTTTCTTT.

The table lists this clonotype with many counts. The CDR3, as DNA: TGTGCCAGCAGTTTATCAGGGAGGCACACTGAAGCTTTCTTT. This codes for CASSLSGRHTEAFF. The chain couples TRBV28 to TRBJ1-1, with D perhaps matching TRBD1 (5 bases). From germline, CDR1 is MDHEN and CDR2 SYDVKM. The CDR3 is 14 residues long. V lost 1 base and J lost 3, with 9 bases in between.

This clonotype was detected many times. A read error is possible here, since a much larger clone lies one base away. The rearrangement links TRBV10-3 to TRBJ1-4; D call uncertain. The ends were cut back, 3 bases at V and 7 bases at J, with 15 bases in the middle. Germline assignment: CDR1 ENHRY and CDR2 SYGVKD. The CDR3 has 15 amino acids. The CDR3 DNA sequence: TGTGCCATCAGTGATTCGGGAAGGAAAGGTGAAAAACTGTTTTTT. Its translation is CAISDSGRKGEKLFF.

The V call is TRBV4-1, the J call TRBJ2-7; 8 bases are a match to TRBD1. CDR1 is MGHRA and CDR2 is YSYEKL in the germline V gene. This CDR3 is 15 amino acids long. Trimming took 1 base from V and 6 from J; bases not matched to a gene: 8. The CDR3 protein is CASSQGTGQTSEQYF. CDR3 sequence (DNA): TGCGCCAGCAGCCAAGGGACAGGGCAGACTTCCGAGCAGTACTTC.

This chain links TRBV4-2 with TRBJ1-5; 11 positions match TRBD1. Trimming removed 5 bases from V and 5 bases from J; junction bases left unmatched: 11. Germline lookup yields CDR1 LGHNA and CDR2 YNFKEQ. CDR3 length: 17 residues. The CDR3: CASSERWGQGDYQPQHF. CDR3 in DNA: TGTGCCAGCAGCGAGCGATGGGGACAGGGGGATTATCAGCCCCAGCATTTT.

This clonotype occurred a few times. It may be a read error: a sequence one base away is much more abundant. The genes are TRBV18 and TRBJ1-1; tentative D call: TRBD1 (5 bases). CDR1 and CDR2 from the germline V gene are KGHSH and LQKENI. The CDR3 extends over 14 amino acids. The CDR3 sequence: CASPPTRGNTEAFF. DNA for the CDR3: TGTGCCAGCCCACCAACGAGGGGGAACACTGAAGCTTTCTTT.

This clonotype was recorded a few times. This chain uses TRBV28 with TRBJ2-3, with a possible D match to TRBD2 (5 bases). V lost 5 bases and J lost 0, with 12 bases in between. Germline-derived CDR1 and CDR2 are MDHEN and SYDVKM. CDR3 size: 15 residues. The CDR3 nucleotides read TGTGCCAGCAGTCTCCCGGGAACTAGCACAGATACGCAGTATTTT. Translated: CASSLPGTSTDTQYF.

This clonotype was recorded at least ten times. DNA of the CDR3: TGTGCCAGCAGCTCGACTAGCGGGCCCTGGGGTGAGCAGTTCTTC. This encodes CASSSTSGPWGEQFF. The chain carries TRBV11-2 and TRBJ2-1, with 10 bases aligning to TRBD2. Looked up from germline, CDR1 is SGHAT and CDR2 is FQNNGV. The CDR3 spans 15 residues. J was trimmed by 9 bases and V by 4 bases; bases with no gene match: 9.

There are many counts of this clonotype. This chain links TRBV30 with TRBJ1-2; D ambiguous. The CDR3 is 14 residues long. In germline, CDR1 is GTSNPN, CDR2 SVGIG (reference sequence). V lost 0 bases and J lost 8, with 16 bases in between. CDR3 nucleotide sequence: TGTGCCTGGAGTGTCACTACGGGGTTGTGGGGCTACACCTTC. Translating gives CAWSVTTGLWGYTF. The full variable domain, rest sourced from reference TRBV30 and TRBJ1-2, is SQTIHQWPATLVQPVGSPLSLECTVEGTSNPNLYWYRQAAGRGLQLLFYSVGIGQISSEVPQNLSASRPQDRQFILSSKKLLLSDSGFYLCAWSVTTGLWGYTFGSGTRLTVV.

This chain links TRBV2 with TRBJ2-5; 12 nucleotides line up with TRBD2. J was trimmed by 5 bases and V by 6 bases; bases with no gene match: 13. CDR1 and CDR2 (germline): SNHLY, FYNNEI. The CDR3 totals 17 residues. The DNA of the CDR3 is TGTGCCAGCAGGAGCCTAGCGGGAGGGCTCCCTCGGGAGACCCAGTACTTC. Protein product: CASRSLAGGLPRETQYF.

V usage is TRBV19 and J usage is TRBJ1-1; TRBD1 matches at 9 bases. CDR1 and CDR2 (germline): LNHDA, SQIVND (reference sequence). V was clipped by 6 bases and J by 6 bases; unmatched bases: 8. The length of the CDR3 is 14 residues. The CDR3 reads CASSLIQGASEAFF. The CDR3 DNA follows: TGTGCCAGTAGCCTCATACAGGGGGCATCTGAAGCTTTCTTT.

The chain links TRBV30 to TRBJ2-1; D call uncertain. V dropped 3 bases and J dropped 7 bases, with 7 bases sitting between them. The germline gives CDR1 GTSNPN, CDR2 SVGIG (reference sequence). The CDR3 is 11 amino acids. CDR3 sequence: CAWRGMNEQFF. As DNA, the CDR3 is TGTGCCTGGAGGGGTATGAATGAGCAGTTCTTC.

This chain joins TRBV4-1 and TRBJ1-2, with D tentatively TRBD1 (6 bases). The CDR3 totals 14 residues. Germline lookup yields CDR1 MGHRA and CDR2 YSYEKL. Between the trimmed V and J ends, which lost 0 bases and 7 bases, there was a span of 12 bases. CDR3 sequence reads: CASSQDRGQGGYTF. The CDR3 DNA sequence: TGCGCCAGCAGCCAAGATCGGGGGCAGGGTGGCTACACCTTC.